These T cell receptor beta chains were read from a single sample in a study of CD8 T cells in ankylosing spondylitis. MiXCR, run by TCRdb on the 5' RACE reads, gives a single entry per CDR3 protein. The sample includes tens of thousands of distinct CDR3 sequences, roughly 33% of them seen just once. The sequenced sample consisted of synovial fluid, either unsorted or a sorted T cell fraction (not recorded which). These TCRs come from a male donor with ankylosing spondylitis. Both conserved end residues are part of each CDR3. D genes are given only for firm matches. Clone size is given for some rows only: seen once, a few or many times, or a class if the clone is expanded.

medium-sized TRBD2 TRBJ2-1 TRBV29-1 CSVEGTSGSVGYEQFF TGCAGCGTTGAGGGGACTAGCGGGAGTGTCGGTTATGAGCAGTTCTTC
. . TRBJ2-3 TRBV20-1 CRCRCRDLDSTSTDTQYF TGCAGATGTAGATGTAGAGATTTAGACTCCACTTCCACAGATACGCAGTATTTT
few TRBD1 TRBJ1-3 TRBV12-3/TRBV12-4 CASSFTGDRGNTIYF TGTGCCAGCAGTTTCACAGGGGATCGTGGAAACACCATATATTTT
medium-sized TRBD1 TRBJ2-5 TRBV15 CATSTRTGEETQYF TGTGCCACCAGCACACGGACAGGGGAAGAGACCCAGTACTTC
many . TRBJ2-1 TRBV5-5 CASSSGLSSYNEQFF TGTGCCAGCAGCTCGGGACTCTCTTCTTACAATGAGCAGTTCTTC
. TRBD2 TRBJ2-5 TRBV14 CASSQGVAGRSETQYF TGTGCCAGCAGCCAAGGGGTAGCGGGGAGAAGCGAGACCCAGTACTTC
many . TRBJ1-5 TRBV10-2 CATRDGYNQPQHF TGCGCCACCCGGGACGGTTACAATCAGCCCCAGCATTTT
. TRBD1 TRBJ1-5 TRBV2 CASSGQGVSNQPQHF TGTGCCAGCAGTGGACAGGGTGTGAGCAATCAGCCCCAGCATTTT
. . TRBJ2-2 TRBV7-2 CATLTIGSTGELFF TGTGCCACCCTTACGATCGGTTCCACCGGGGAGCTGTTTTTT
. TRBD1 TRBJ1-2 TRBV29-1 CSVASTGFGYGYTF TGCAGCGTTGCGTCGACAGGGTTTGGCTATGGCTACACCTTC
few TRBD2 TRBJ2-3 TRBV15 CATSISREGPSTDTQYF TGTGCCACCAGCATATCCCGGGAGGGCCCAAGCACAGATACGCAGTATTTT
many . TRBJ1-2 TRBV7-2 CASSLASPGRQNYGYTF TGTGCCAGCAGCTTAGCCTCCCCGGGACGGCAAAACTATGGCTACACCTTC
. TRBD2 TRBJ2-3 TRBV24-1 CATSDLKTSGFRTDTQYF TGTGCCACCAGTGATCTAAAGACTAGCGGGTTCCGCACAGATACGCAGTATTTT
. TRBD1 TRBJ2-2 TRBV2 CAIRDSQPGELFF TGTGCCATCCGGGACAGTCAACCCGGGGAGCTGTTTTTT
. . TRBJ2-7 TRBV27 CASSLGGPREQYF TGTGCCAGCAGTTTAGGGGGGCCCCGCGAGCAGTACTTC
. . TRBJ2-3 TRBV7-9 CASSPAVDTQYF TGTGCCAGCAGCCCAGCGGTAGATACGCAGTATTTT
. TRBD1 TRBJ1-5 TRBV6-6 CASRGQGVHQPQHF TGTGCCAGCAGGGGACAGGGGGTGCATCAGCCCCAGCATTTT
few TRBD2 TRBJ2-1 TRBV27 CASSLKASGSSYEQFF TGTGCCAGCAGTTTAAAGGCTAGCGGGAGTTCCTATGAGCAGTTCTTC
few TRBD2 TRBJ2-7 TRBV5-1 CASRRGGQEQYF TGCGCCAGCCGGAGGGGAGGGCAAGAGCAGTACTTC
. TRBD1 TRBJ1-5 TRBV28 CASSSTGGSNQPQHF TGTGCCAGCAGTTCCACAGGGGGGAGCAATCAGCCCCAGCATTTT
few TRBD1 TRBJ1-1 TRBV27 CASTTGGTEAFF TGTGCCAGCACCACAGGGGGCACTGAAGCTTTCTTT
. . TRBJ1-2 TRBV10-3 CAISAWGGYTF TGTGCCATCAGCGCGTGGGGTGGCTACACCTTC
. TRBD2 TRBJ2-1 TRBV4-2 CASSHRGESYNEQFF TGTGCCAGCAGCCATCGGGGGGAATCCTACAATGAGCAGTTCTTC